Below are 24 T cell receptor beta chains sequenced from a single sample in a study of post-analysis software for immune sequencing data. Overall study findings and caveats: TRBV5-6, TRBV5-1 and TRBV20-1 were among roughly five TRBV segments more frequent in patients than controls.

The antigens these receptors bind are not known. Libraries were made from TCR beta cDNA, and they carried unique molecular identifiers. TCRdb re-called the PCR reads with MiXCR, one entry per CDR3 protein. Of hundreds of thousands of distinct CDR3 sequences listed, about 60% are singletons. Sequences were obtained from blood. These TCRs come from a girl aged 2 to 10 with multiple sclerosis.

This clonotype showed up just a few times. The gene calls are TRBV7-2 and TRBJ2-3, with 11 bases identical to TRBD2. The CDR3 loop spans 18 amino acids. Germline values: CDR1 SGHTA, CDR2 FQGNSA. V trimming: 5 bases; J trimming: 6 bases; junction bases outside the gene matches: 16. The CDR3, as DNA: TGTGCCAGCAGCCCCCAAACTAGCGGGGGAGATACTGGCGATACGCAGTATTTT. The encoded protein is CASSPQTSGGDTGDTQYF.

The chain recombines TRBV6-5 with TRBJ1-2; D perhaps matches TRBD1 (5 bases). V lost 7 bases to trimming and J lost 6 bases, with 12 bases between them. The germline V gene has CDR1 MNHEY and CDR2 SVGAGI. The CDR3 length is 12 residues. The CDR3 protein is CASNGGRDGYTF. Written as DNA, the CDR3 is TGTGCCAGCAACGGGGGAAGGGATGGCTACACCTTC.

This chain connects TRBV7-2 to TRBJ2-1; D possibly corresponds to TRBD2 (6 bases). The germline V gene has CDR1 SGHTA and CDR2 FQGNSA. V was trimmed by 3 bases and J by 1 base, leaving 16 bases between them. The CDR3 has 17 residues. The CDR3 bases are TGTGCCAGCAGCTTCGCTTTCGGCGGGGTGTCCTACAATGAGCAGTTCTTC. It encodes CASSFAFGGVSYNEQFF.

The gene calls are TRBV5-6 and TRBJ1-1, with a weak D call TRBD1 (6 bases). CDR1 is SGHDT, CDR2 YYEEEE, per germline. This CDR3 comprises 11 residues. V was trimmed by 5 bases and J by 6 bases, leaving 8 bases between them. In nucleotides, the CDR3 is TGTGCCAGCAGGGGGGGGCCTGAAGCTTTCTTT. Its protein product is CASRGGPEAFF.

This chain uses TRBV4-1 with TRBJ2-1; a weak D match, TRBD2 (5 bases). Trimming shortened V by 0 bases and J by 7 bases, and 10 bases separated the two germline ends. CDR3 length: 14 residues. CDR1 is MGHRA and CDR2 is YSYEKL in the germline V gene. The CDR3 coding sequence is TGCGCCAGCAGCCAAGATGTTGGGAGTAATGAGCAGTTCTTC. Its translation: CASSQDVGSNEQFF.

This clonotype has more than one count but fewer than ten. This chain connects TRBV4-1 to TRBJ2-1; no firm D call. The CDR3 has 17 amino acids. Between the trimmed V and J ends, which lost 1 base and 2 bases, there was a span of 15 bases. In germline, CDR1 is MGHRA, CDR2 YSYEKL. DNA of the CDR3: TGCGCCAGCAGCCAAGGGTCTTCGAGCCAGGCCTACAATGAGCAGTTCTTC. Protein product: CASSQGSSSQAYNEQFF.

This clonotype has a handful of counts. CDR3 residues: CASSIRRAPAFF. CDR3 DNA sequence: TGTGCCAGCAGTATCCGCCGCGCCCCAGCGTTCTTC. V is TRBV12-3 or TRBV12-4 and J is TRBJ2-1, with D unclear. V was shortened by 5 bases and J by 15 bases, with 17 bases between the two germline ends. The CDR3 loop spans 12 amino acids.

The gene calls are TRBV20-1 and TRBJ2-1; TRBD2 aligns across 9 bases. V lost 3 bases, J lost 8 bases, and 8 bases stayed unmatched. The CDR3 contains 14 residues. Germline V gene lookup returns CDR1 DFQATT and CDR2 SNEGSKA (reference sequence). CDR3 coding DNA: TGCAGTGCTAGGGTCCCTAGCGGGACCTATGAGCAGTTCTTC. Protein product: CSARVPSGTYEQFF.

This clonotype was seen only a few times. This rearrangement joins TRBV29-1 to TRBJ2-1, with a possible D match to TRBD1 (7 bases). CDR3 length: 14 amino acids. V lost 7 bases and J lost 10, with 23 bases in between. Germline V gives CDR1 SQVTM, CDR2 ANQGSEA. CDR3 region: CSAPRGEITSEQFF. CDR3 bases: TGCAGCGCCCCCAGGGGGGAGATAACATCGGAGCAGTTCTTC.

This chain joins TRBV20-1 and TRBJ2-1; the D call may be TRBD1 or TRBD2 (6 bases each). This CDR3 has 14 residues. V was clipped by 3 bases and J by 3 bases, with 12 bases between them. CDR1 is DFQATT and CDR2 is SNEGSKA in the germline V gene (reference sequence). CDR3 nucleotides: TGCAGTGCTAGCTCGGGGGCCGTCTACAATGAGCAGTTCTTC. Residues: CSASSGAVYNEQFF.

This rearrangement joins TRBV6-5 to TRBJ2-7; D not certain. The CDR3 is 14 residues long. V gave up 2 bases and J gave up 1 base, with 9 bases separating them. Germline V CDR1 and CDR2: MNHEY, SVGAGI. CDR3 sequence reads: CASSYGDHSYEQYF. DNA for the CDR3: TGTGCCAGCAGTTACGGCGACCATTCCTACGAGCAGTACTTC.

The chain combines TRBV6-5 with TRBJ2-1, with 9 bases aligning to TRBD2. This CDR3 region has 13 residues. CDR1 and CDR2 (germline): MNHEY, SVGAGI. Trimming removed 7 bases from V and 7 bases from J; junction bases left unmatched: 5. The CDR3 nucleotides are TGTGCCAGCACCCAGGGACTAGCAAATGAGCAGTTCTTC. It codes for CASTQGLANEQFF.

V is TRBV4-2 and J is TRBJ2-2, with D tentatively TRBD2 (6 bases). Looked up from germline, CDR1 is LGHNA and CDR2 is YNFKEQ. Deletions cut 0 bases from V and 5 bases from J, with 19 bases between. The CDR3 length is 18 residues. The CDR3 is CASSQDPTTAGGTGELFF. CDR3 bases: TGTGCCAGCAGCCAAGATCCCACGACAGCTGGAGGGACCGGGGAGCTGTTTTTT.

The chain employs TRBV5-1 and TRBJ2-5; D not resolved. This CDR3 is built from 14 residues. Germline CDR1 reads SGHRS; CDR2 reads YFSETQ. With 2 bases removed from V and 3 bases from J, the gap between germline ends came to 11 bases. The CDR3 coding sequence is TGCGCCAGCAGCTTAGACACGGTGGAAGAGACCCAGTACTTC. Residues: CASSLDTVEETQYF.

V and J are TRBV25-1 and TRBJ1-1; possibly TRBD1 for D (5 bases). The germline gives CDR1 MGHDK, CDR2 SYGVNS. V lost 6 bases, J lost 0 bases, and 14 bases lay in between. CDR3 length: 15 amino acids. CDR3 bases: TGTGCCAGCAGGGACCTCCAGGGAGTGAACACTGAAGCTTTCTTT. It translates to CASRDLQGVNTEAFF.

This clonotype was seen many times. J is TRBJ2-1 and V is TRBV7-8, with 14 bases identical to TRBD2. V gave up 5 bases and J gave up 8 bases; unmatched junction bases: 8. Looked up from germline, CDR1 is SGHVS and CDR2 is FQNEAQ. The CDR3 covers 16 residues. The CDR3 bases are TGTGCCAGCAGCGAGGGACTAGCGGGGGCTCTATATGAGCAGTTCTTC. Translated, it gives CASSEGLAGALYEQFF.

This clonotype occurred a few times. This chain links TRBV20-1 with TRBJ2-3; the D is unclear. The germline V and J ends were trimmed by 4 bases and 2 bases, with 13 bases remaining between them. This CDR3 has 14 residues. Germline loops: CDR1 DFQATT, CDR2 SNEGSKA (reference sequence). The CDR3: CSATGPRFTDTQYF. The CDR3 DNA reads as TGCAGTGCTACTGGTCCTCGGTTCACAGATACGCAGTATTTT.

Remarks on this clonotype: Its ends do not fully match the called genes, so a read error is possible. This chain connects TRBV6-5 to TRBJ1-1; no definite D call. Germline V lookup: CDR1 MNHEY, CDR2 SVGAGI. The CDR3 covers 13 residues. CDR3 nucleotides: TGTGCCAACAGTTACTCGGATTTCAAAGAAGCTTTCTTT. Translated: CANSYSDFKEAFF.

The chain links TRBV27 to TRBJ2-3; no definite D call. Germline V gene lookup returns CDR1 MNHEY and CDR2 SMNVEV (reference sequence). CDR3 size: 13 residues. Trimming shortened V by 3 bases and J by 7 bases, and 11 bases separated the two germline ends. The CDR3 nucleotides read TGTGCCAGCAGTTTTAGTATGTCGAATACGCAGTATTTT. The encoded protein is CASSFSMSNTQYF.

The chain couples TRBV7-2 to TRBJ1-2, with TRBD1 identical over 10 bases. V lost 5 bases, J lost 5 bases, and 5 bases stayed unmatched. CDR1 is SGHTA and CDR2 is FQGNSA in the germline V gene. CDR3 length: 14 residues. The CDR3 DNA reads as TGTGCCAGCAGCATAGGGGACAGGGGATATGGCTACACCTTC. Protein: CASSIGDRGYGYTF.

The V gene is TRBV7-9, the J gene TRBJ2-7; D ambiguous. CDR1 SEHNR and CDR2 FQNEAQ come from the germline V gene (reference sequence). The CDR3 length is 14 residues. V was cut by 1 base and J by 3 bases, with 10 bases left in between. The CDR3 is CASSLDGSIYEQYF. CDR3 sequence (DNA): TGTGCCAGCAGCTTAGATGGCAGCATCTACGAGCAGTACTTC.

The V and J genes are TRBV5-1 and TRBJ2-7; D might be TRBD1 (6 bases). Trimming took 4 bases from V and 3 from J, leaving 14 bases between them. The CDR3 consists of 14 residues. Germline CDR1 SGHRS, CDR2 YFSETQ. The CDR3 DNA is TGCGCCAGCAGCACATCCGGGACACTCTACGAGCAGTACTTC. This translates into CASSTSGTLYEQYF.

The chain couples TRBV6-6 to TRBJ2-5; 9 bases line up with TRBD1. Germline assignment: CDR1 MNHNY and CDR2 SVGAGI (reference sequence). V shed 8 bases and J 3 bases; nucleotides not matched to a gene: 4. The CDR3 has 13 amino acids. This CDR3 reads CASGTGFKETQYF. The DNA of the CDR3 is TGTGCCAGCGGGACAGGGTTCAAAGAGACCCAGTACTTC.

The V call is TRBV10-3, the J call TRBJ1-5; TRBD1 agrees at 9 bases. The CDR3 covers 15 residues. Germline V lookup: CDR1 ENHRY, CDR2 SYGVKD. With V trimmed by 0 bases and J by 5 bases, 2 bases remained unmatched. The chain's CDR3 is CAISESRQGDQPQHF. CDR3 DNA: TGTGCCATCAGTGAGTCTCGACAGGGGGATCAGCCCCAGCATTTT.